A single sample gave rise to the 24 T cell receptor beta chains below, sequenced in a study of cytomegalovirus exposure and HLA in healthy donors. The PCR was carried out with 60 Vbeta primers and 13 Jbeta primers. Using immunoSEQ multiplex PCR, the repertoire was profiled, and TCRdb retains in-frame clones only, with some absent. The profile shows 150,000 to 200,000 clones, approximately 78% of them singletons. Sequencing was performed on PBMCs. The receptors were gathered from a woman in her late teens or twenties in good health and CMV-seronegative.

This chain links TRBV6-4 with TRBJ2-1; 8 positions agree with TRBD2. Germline V gene lookup returns CDR1 MRHNA and CDR2 SNTAGT. V trimming: 2 bases; J trimming: 5 bases; junction bases outside the gene matches: 5. This CDR3 is built from 15 residues. For the CDR3, the DNA is TGTGCCAGCAGTGACGGCACTAGCGGTGACAATGAGCAGTTCTTC. Amino acids: CASSDGTSGDNEQFF.

The CDR3 region has the DNA TGTGCCAGCAGTTTTTCACCGGGACAGCACTTCTACGAGCAGTACTTC. Protein: CASSFSPGQHFYEQYF. The chain employs TRBV27 and TRBJ2-7; 7 nucleotides match TRBD1. This CDR3 contains 16 residues. J lost 3 bases, V lost 3 bases, and 11 bases had no gene match. Per germline, CDR1 MNHEY and CDR2 SMNVEV (reference sequence).

This clone was counted only a few times. This chain joins TRBV7-9 and TRBJ2-1; the D gene is possibly TRBD2 (8 bases). Trimming stripped 5 bases from V and 0 bases from J, with 14 bases between. This CDR3 region has 16 residues. Germline CDR1 SEHNR, CDR2 FQNEAQ (reference sequence). In DNA, the CDR3 is TGTGCCAGCAGCGAGGGGGCGGGGGGCTCCTACAATGAGCAGTTCTTC. Translated: CASSEGAGGSYNEQFF. Full variable domain (missing parts from reference TRBV7-9 and TRBJ2-1): DTGVSQNPRHKITKRGQNVTFRCDPISEHNRLYWYRQTLGQGPEFLTYFQNEAQLEKSRLLSDRFSAERPKGSFSTLEIQRTEQGDSAMYLCASSEGAGGSYNEQFFGPGTRLTVL.

The V call is TRBV10-2, the J call TRBJ2-5; D gene ambiguous. Germline CDR1 and CDR2: WSHSY and SAAADI. Trimming pared 0 bases from V and 2 bases from J, leaving 10 bases between. The CDR3 sequence is 15 residues long. CDR3 DNA sequence: TGCGCCAGCAGTGAGTCCCCAGCCGGGCAAGAGACCCAGTACTTC. Residues: CASSESPAGQETQYF.

V usage is TRBV29-1 and J usage is TRBJ2-3, with TRBD2 matching 9 bases. The CDR3 runs to 16 residues. V dropped 4 bases and J dropped 0; count of bases not matched to a gene: 8. CDR1 and CDR2 (germline): SQVTM, ANQGSEA. In DNA, the CDR3 is TGCAGCGTTGGAGGAACGACTAGCGGCAGCACAGATACGCAGTATTTT. It codes for CSVGGTTSGSTDTQYF.

V usage is TRBV15 and J usage is TRBJ2-1; 11 bases match TRBD1. The germline V gene has CDR1 LNHNV and CDR2 YYDKDF (reference sequence). The CDR3 is 16 amino acids. The V segment lost 3 bases and the J segment 4 bases; nucleotides outside the gene matches: 5. This CDR3 reads CATSREGQGVYNEQFF. The CDR3, as DNA: TGTGCCACCAGCAGGGAGGGACAGGGGGTATACAATGAGCAGTTCTTC.

This chain uses TRBV7-9 with TRBJ1-2, with D perhaps matching TRBD1 (6 bases). Trimming pared 6 bases from V and 8 bases from J, leaving 19 bases between. Germline V gives CDR1 SEHNR, CDR2 FQNEAQ (reference sequence). CDR3 size: 14 residues. The CDR3 here is CASSSRTGRSGYTF. CDR3 DNA: TGTGCCAGCAGTTCCCGAACAGGGCGGAGCGGCTACACCTTC.

V and J are TRBV7-9 and TRBJ2-5; D is possibly TRBD2 (6 bases). This CDR3 is built from 14 residues. V was clipped by 3 bases and J by 5 bases, with 13 bases between them. CDR1 and CDR2 (germline): SEHNR, FQNEAQ (reference sequence). CDR3 sequence reads: CASSLIGSGETQYF. The CDR3 DNA sequence: TGTGCCAGCAGCTTGATCGGAAGCGGGGAGACCCAGTACTTC.

The J gene is TRBJ2-1, the V gene TRBV4-2, with a possible D match to TRBD1 (7 bases). V lost 0 bases, J lost 8 bases, and 14 bases lay in between. Germline V lookup: CDR1 LGHNA, CDR2 YNFKEQ. The CDR3 consists of 15 residues. In nucleotides, the CDR3 is TGTGCCAGCAGCCAAGATATCGGCAGGGGGGATGAGCAGTTCTTC. It yields the protein CASSQDIGRGDEQFF.

To note about this clone: One end of the junction does not line up with germline, which may come from a read error. V usage is TRBV7-9 and J usage is TRBJ2-7; D is unresolved. From germline, CDR1 is SEHNR and CDR2 FQNEAQ (reference sequence). This CDR3 region has 12 residues. For the CDR3, the DNA is TGTTCCAGCAGCTTAGTACGAGGCGAGCAGTACTTC. Protein product: CSSSLVRGEQYF.

This chain links TRBV4-1 with TRBJ2-1; weak D call: TRBD2 (7 bases). The germline CDR1 and CDR2 sequences are MGHRA and YSYEKL. The CDR3 runs to 14 residues. Trimming took off 1 base at V and 5 bases at J, with 9 bases between the two ends. CDR3 DNA sequence: TGCGCCAGCAGCCAAGTCGGGGGGCACAATGAGCAGTTCTTC. Its translation: CASSQVGGHNEQFF.

The V and J genes are TRBV9 and TRBJ2-1; 7 bases map to TRBD2. CDR1 SGDLS and CDR2 YYNGEE come from the germline V gene. The trim removed 2 bases at V and 4 bases at J, leaving 3 bases unmatched. The CDR3 runs to 14 residues. CDR3 region: CASSVGGGYNEQFF. The CDR3, as DNA: TGTGCCAGCAGCGTGGGCGGGGGTTACAATGAGCAGTTCTTC.

J is TRBJ1-1 and V is TRBV27; TRBD1 is a possible D gene (6 bases). The CDR3 has 14 residues. Germline assignment: CDR1 MNHEY and CDR2 SMNVEV (reference sequence). With 4 bases removed from V and 1 base from J, the gap between germline ends came to 10 bases. DNA for the CDR3: TGTGCCAGCAGTTGGCAGGGGCGGAACACTGAAGCTTTCTTT. It codes for CASSWQGRNTEAFF.

The V call is TRBV29-1, the J call TRBJ1-2, with 9 bases fitting TRBD1. Germline V gene data show CDR1 as SQVTM and CDR2 as ANQGSEA. After removal of 7 bases from V and 6 bases from J, the junction contained 9 bases not matched to a gene. CDR3 length equals 13 residues. CDR3 nucleotide sequence: TGCAGCGCCCCTAGGTGGACAGGGGATGGCTACACCTTC. It is translated as CSAPRWTGDGYTF.

The V and J genes are TRBV28 and TRBJ1-2, with D perhaps matching TRBD1 (6 bases). Between the trimmed V and J ends, which lost 4 bases and 0 bases, there was a span of 12 bases. Germline-derived CDR1 and CDR2 are MDHEN and SYDVKM. CDR3 size: 15 residues. The CDR3 region is CASSWPGHPNYGYTF. The CDR3 coding sequence is TGTGCCAGCAGTTGGCCGGGACACCCTAACTATGGCTACACCTTC.

The V gene is TRBV7-9, the J gene TRBJ2-3; 10 nucleotides agree with TRBD2. The trim removed 4 bases at V and 3 bases at J, leaving 7 bases unmatched. Germline CDR1 reads SEHNR; CDR2 reads FQNEAQ (reference sequence). This CDR3 is 16 amino acids long. The CDR3 nucleotides read TGTGCCAGCAGCTCCTTACTAGCGGGGAAAACAGATACGCAGTATTTT. This encodes CASSSLLAGKTDTQYF.

In this sample, this clone turned up a few times. The chain carries TRBV7-3 and TRBJ2-3; 7 nucleotides align to TRBD2. This CDR3 is 18 amino acids long. J was trimmed by 2 bases and V by 4 bases; bases with no gene match: 15. Germline V gene lookup returns CDR1 SGHTA and CDR2 FQGTGA. In nucleotides, the CDR3 is TGTGCCAGCAGCTCCATACCCTCCTCTAGCGGATTCACAGATACGCAGTATTTT. Its translation is CASSSIPSSSGFTDTQYF.

This clone has a handful of counts. J is TRBJ2-1 and V is TRBV19; TRBD1 matches 9 bases. V was clipped by 9 bases and J by 8 bases; unmatched bases: 11. This CDR3 has 14 amino acids. The germline V gene has CDR1 LNHDA and CDR2 SQIVND (reference sequence). CDR3 sequence: CASSPGQGGYEQFF. The CDR3 DNA follows: TGTGCCAGCTCCCCGGGACAGGGTGGGTATGAGCAGTTCTTC.

The chain carries TRBV6-1 and TRBJ1-5; unclear D gene. V dropped 10 bases and J dropped 7 bases, with 17 bases sitting between them. The CDR3 extends over 13 amino acids. Germline CDR1 MNHNS, CDR2 SASEGT. CDR3 bases: TGTGCCACCGCTGTGGCGGGTGGCCAGCCCCAGCATTTT. This gives the protein CATAVAGGQPQHF.

This clone was observed once. The V and J genes are TRBV29-1 and TRBJ1-1; TRBD1 is a possible D gene (6 bases). V was clipped by 7 bases and J by 1 base, with 10 bases between them. The germline gives CDR1 SQVTM, CDR2 ANQGSEA. CDR3 length: 12 amino acids. In DNA form, the CDR3 reads TGCAGCGCAGGGGTCAAGAACACTGAAGCTTTCTTT. Protein sequence: CSAGVKNTEAFF.

The rearrangement uses TRBV9 and TRBJ1-5; D is uncertain. Deletions cut 4 bases from V and 5 bases from J, with 10 bases between. Germline CDR1 is SGDLS and CDR2 is YYNGEE. CDR3 length: 13 residues. CDR3: CASSPRPDQPQHF. The CDR3 DNA sequence: TGTGCCAGCAGCCCCAGGCCCGATCAGCCCCAGCATTTT.

The V gene is TRBV28, the J gene TRBJ1-5, with 8 bases lining up with TRBD1. There are 13 residues in the CDR3. With V trimmed by 6 bases and J by 5 bases, 3 bases remained unmatched. Germline V gene lookup returns CDR1 MDHEN and CDR2 SYDVKM. CDR3 sequence reads: CASSLDRDQPQHF. CDR3 bases: TGTGCCAGCAGCCTGGACAGGGATCAGCCCCAGCATTTT.

This clone has a handful of counts. The V gene is TRBV6-5, the J gene TRBJ1-2; tentatively, D is TRBD1 (5 bases). The V and J ends lost 5 bases and 5 bases respectively, with 15 bases between them. Per germline, CDR1 MNHEY and CDR2 SVGAGI. The CDR3 covers 14 residues. The CDR3 DNA is TGTGCCAGCAGTGAAGTGGGGCTAGGTTATGGCTACACCTTC. Translation: CASSEVGLGYGYTF.

The CDR3 DNA follows: TGTGCCAGCAGCCCGGGCGGAGGACTAGGGGAGACCCAGTACTTC. It encodes CASSPGGGLGETQYF. The chain uses TRBV4-2 and TRBJ2-5; the match to TRBD2 covers 7 bases. Germline V CDR1 and CDR2: LGHNA, YNFKEQ. CDR3 length equals 15 residues. The junction had 10 bases not matched to a gene; V was cut back by 4 bases and J by 5 bases.